This is a list of T cell receptor beta chains from one sample in a study of blood T cell repertoires in COVID-19. Produced via immunoSEQ multiplex PCR; TCRdb's table is partial and in-frame only. The sample shows 190,000 or so clones, 75% to 85% of them seen only once. The sequenced material came from PBMCs or T cells enriched from blood (not recorded which). The receptors originated from a man aged 40-49 years who had recovered from COVID-19. Each CDR3 is given with its conserved first and last residue. A D gene is named only where the DNA matches it firmly. Part of the rows lack a size; the others show once, few, many or a class for expanded clones.

d_call	clone_size	j_call	v_call	cdr3_nt	cdr3_aa
-	once	TRBJ1-2	TRBV19	TGTGCCAGTAGTATAGACCTGGGCCCTGCCAGTGGCTACACCTTC	CASSIDLGPASGYTF
TRBD1	-	TRBJ1-1	TRBV13	TGTGCCAGCAGCCTGGGGACAGGGGAAGGTGCTGAAGCTTTCTTT	CASSLGTGEGAEAFF
-	-	TRBJ2-3	TRBV28	TGTGCCAGCAGTTCCCGAGTCACAGATACGCAGTATTTT	CASSSRVTDTQYF
-	-	TRBJ1-2	TRBV7-2	TGTGCCAGCAGCCCAATAATGGGGGGGTCGGTTGGCTACACCTTC	CASSPIMGGSVGYTF
TRBD1	-	TRBJ1-2	TRBV28	TGTGCCAGCAGTCCGGGACAGGGGCGGAATGGCTACACCTTC	CASSPGQGRNGYTF
-	once	TRBJ2-3	TRBV9	TGTGCCAGCACCCCCCCGGCGGGCTACACAGATACGCAGTATTTT	CASTPPAGYTDTQYF
TRBD2	-	TRBJ2-7	TRBV7-9	TGTGCCAGCAGCCTCTGGACTAGCGGGAGACCCTACGAGCAGTACTTC	CASSLWTSGRPYEQYF
-	-	TRBJ2-4	TRBV11-2	TGTGCCAGCAGCTTAGATCCCCCCGGGGACATTCAGTACTTC	CASSLDPPGDIQYF
-	-	TRBJ2-7	TRBV7-8	TGTGCCAGCAGCTTTCCCAGGACGGGGACAACCTACGAGCAGTACTTC	CASSFPRTGTTYEQYF
-	-	TRBJ1-2	TRBV5-8	TGTGCCAGCAGCTTGGACAGGCGTGGCTACACCTTC	CASSLDRRGYTF
TRBD2	-	TRBJ2-1	TRBV19	TGTGCCAGTAGTAACCATAGCGGGAGGGGGAATGAGCAGTTCTTC	CASSNHSGRGNEQFF
TRBD2	-	TRBJ2-1	TRBV27	TGTGCCAGCACCAGGGTAGGGCTAGCGGCCTACAATGAGCAGTTCTTC	CASTRVGLAAYNEQFF
TRBD1	-	TRBJ1-2	TRBV28	TGTGCCAGCAGTCCTACCCCGGGACAGAGATCTAACTATGGCTACACCTTC	CASSPTPGQRSNYGYTF
TRBD2	-	TRBJ2-3	TRBV4-2	TGTGCCAGCAGCCCCCGGACTAGCCTGGTAGATACGCAGTATTTT	CASSPRTSLVDTQYF
TRBD2	-	TRBJ2-1	TRBV7-2	TGTGCCAGCAGCTTATTTTCCCAGCGGGAGGGAGGTGAGCAGTTCTTC	CASSLFSQREGGEQFF
-	-	TRBJ1-1	TRBV28	TGTGCCAGCCAACCCAACATCCCCGTCTCAGAAGCTTTCTTT	CASQPNIPVSEAFF
-	-	TRBJ2-3	TRBV19	TGTGCCAGTAGGACCGGGTCCACAGATACGCAGTATTTT	CASRTGSTDTQYF
TRBD2	-	TRBJ2-1	TRBV5-1	TGCGCCAGCAGCCCCGGGACTAGCGGGTACAATGAGCAGTTCTTC	CASSPGTSGYNEQFF
-	-	TRBJ2-3	TRBV7-3	TGTGCCAGCAGCTTTGAAACTAGCACGCAGTATTTT	CASSFETSTQYF
TRBD2	-	TRBJ2-7	TRBV27	TGTGCCAGCAGGGTGACTAGCGGATTCTCCTACGAGCAGTACTTC	CASRVTSGFSYEQYF
-	-	TRBJ1-2	TRBV28	TGTGCCAGCAGCAAAAAAGCGAACTATGGCTACACCTTC	CASSKKANYGYTF
TRBD1	-	TRBJ1-2	TRBV6-2/TRBV6-3	TGTGCCAGCAGCCCTGGACAGGGGGGAAAGAGGAACTATGGCTACACCTTC	CASSPGQGGKRNYGYTF
-	-	TRBJ2-3	TRBV11-3	TGTGCCAGCAGCCTTCGGGGAATCACAGATACGCAGTATTTT	CASSLRGITDTQYF
-	-	TRBJ1-3	TRBV4-3	TGCGCCAGCAGGGCCCTTCATCTCTCTGGAAACACCATATATTTT	CASRALHLSGNTIYF
-	-	TRBJ2-1	TRBV18	TGTGCCAGCTCAATACCGACTTTAACCTACAATGAGCAGTTCTTC	CASSIPTLTYNEQFF
-	-	TRBJ1-1	TRBV6-2/TRBV6-3	TGTGCCAGCAGTTTCTCAGGGGTCCCTGAAGCTTTCTTT	CASSFSGVPEAFF
-	-	TRBJ1-2	TRBV12-3/TRBV12-4	TGTGCCAGCAGGGGGGAGGCGGCAGGCTACACCTTC	CASRGEAAGYTF
-	-	TRBJ2-1	TRBV30	TGTGCCTGGAGTCGGGGACTCTACAATGAGCAGTTCTTC	CAWSRGLYNEQFF
-	-	TRBJ1-2	TRBV7-9	TGTGCCAGCACCCCAGTGGAGGGTAACTATGGCTACACCTTC	CASTPVEGNYGYTF
-	-	TRBJ1-5	TRBV28	TGTGCCAGCAGTTTCGGGGGGGGTGTTGTGTCGCGGCCCCAGCATTTT	CASSFGGGVVSRPQHF
TRBD2	-	TRBJ2-1	TRBV7-9	TGTGCCAGCAGCTTAGGGTTGACGGGAGGCTCCTACAATGAGCAGTTCTTC	CASSLGLTGGSYNEQFF
-	-	TRBJ1-6	TRBV4-1	TGCGCCAGCAGCCCTTTAGCCTTCCCAACCTCCAATTCACCCCTCCACTTT	CASSPLAFPTSNSPLHF
TRBD1	-	TRBJ1-2	TRBV18	TGTGCCAGCTCACCAAACGGGGACAGCTATGGCTACACCTTC	CASSPNGDSYGYTF
TRBD2	few	TRBJ2-2	TRBV7-2	TGTGCCAGCAGCATCCAAGCGGGAGGGGGCTCAACGAACACCGGGGAGCTGTTTTTT	CASSIQAGGGSTNTGELFF
TRBD2	once	TRBJ2-3	TRBV4-3	TGCGCCAGCAGCCCTAGCGGGGGGGGCACAGATACGCAGTATTTT	CASSPSGGGTDTQYF
TRBD2	-	TRBJ2-1	TRBV15	TGTGCCACCAGCAGAGGGGAGGGTAATGAGCAGTTCTTC	CATSRGEGNEQFF
-	-	TRBJ1-1	TRBV28	TGTGCCAGCAGTTATACGGGACACTTGAACACTGAAGCTTTCTTT	CASSYTGHLNTEAFF
-	-	TRBJ2-3	TRBV11-3	TGTGCCAGCAGCTCCCGTGCGGGAGATACGCAGTATTTT	CASSSRAGDTQYF
-	-	TRBJ2-6	TRBV7-2	TGTGCCAGCAGCTTCCTATCCGGGGCCAACGTCCTGACTTTC	CASSFLSGANVLTF
TRBD1	-	TRBJ1-2	TRBV7-2	TGTGCCAGCAGCTCTTCCTTTGCCTCAGGGGGCGCAGATGGCTACACCTTC	CASSSSFASGGADGYTF
-	-	TRBJ1-1	TRBV6-1	TGTGCCAGCAGTGACAGATTGGGCCCTGAAGCTTTCTTT	CASSDRLGPEAFF
-	-	TRBJ1-1	TRBV20-1	TGCAGTCCATCCGGGGTGGATGAAGCTTTCTTT	CSPSGVDEAFF
TRBD1	-	TRBJ2-5	TRBV7-7	TGTGCTAGCAGCTCAGGTGGGACAGGTCCACAAGAGACCCAGTACTTC	CASSSGGTGPQETQYF
-	-	TRBJ2-6	TRBV25-1	TGTGCCAGCAGTGATCCCCAGGGTGGTGCGGACGTCCTGACTTTC	CASSDPQGGADVLTF
TRBD2	-	TRBJ2-3	TRBV7-6	TGTGCCAGCAGGGGACTAGCAGCGATCACAGATACGCAGTATTTT	CASRGLAAITDTQYF
-	-	TRBJ1-1	TRBV11-3	TGTGCCAGCAGCTCGGCGGGGAACACTGAAGCTTTCTTT	CASSSAGNTEAFF
TRBD1	-	TRBJ2-2	TRBV24-1	TGTGCCACCAGTGATACAGGGGATACCGGGGAGCTGTTTTTT	CATSDTGDTGELFF
TRBD1	-	TRBJ2-3	TRBV6-2/TRBV6-3	TGTGCCAGCAGTTACAGGGACAGGGGAAAAAACACAGATACGCAGTATTTT	CASSYRDRGKNTDTQYF
-	-	TRBJ2-2	TRBV10-3	TGTGCCATCACGAGGGCCTACAAAGGGGGCGGGGAGCTGTTTTTT	CAITRAYKGGGELFF
-	-	TRBJ1-1	TRBV13	TGTGCCAGCAGCTTGGGATGGGGGGACACTGAAGCTTTCTTT	CASSLGWGDTEAFF
-	-	TRBJ2-1	TRBV21-1	TGTGCCAGCAGCAAAGTTGCTCAGGGCAGGGGACTAGCACGATACAATGAGCAGTTCTTC	CASSKVAQGRGLARYNEQFF
-	-	TRBJ2-5	TRBV13	TGTGCCAGCAGCCCTCCGGAGGGCCAAGAGACCCAGTACTTC	CASSPPEGQETQYF